This T cell receptor beta chain was documented in a study of CD4+ T cells in melanoma. Study conclusions and caveats: In melanoma, neoantigen-specific CD4+ T cells reportedly differed in differentiation state. CD8+ T cell, macrophage and B cell function reportedly correlated with neoantigen-specific CD4+ T cells.

Method: immunoSEQ multiplex PCR; TCRdb's copy keeps in-frame clones and lacks some. Here the sample spans 52,000 or so clones, about 70% being singletons. V lost 5 bases and J lost 1, with 8 bases in between. The CDR3 loop spans 13 amino acids. The germline CDR1 and CDR2 sequences are LGHNA and YNFKEQ. For this clone: The antigen remains undetermined.

The TCR comes from a human donor with melanoma. Input material: tumor tissue. The chain has TRBV4-2 and TRBJ1-1; D remains ambiguous. The CDR3 loop reads CASSLQGNTEAFF. CDR3 in DNA: TGTGCCAGCAGCTTACAAGGGAACACTGAAGCTTTCTTT.